The 12 T cell receptor beta chains below all came from one sample that was sequenced in a study of identical twins (dated by TCRdb to 2015 to 2016). Library prep was done by 5' RACE. Sequencer: Illumina HiSeq 2000. The public reads were quality trimmed at Q25 with fastp and then assembled into clones with MiXCR by TCRdb, keeping productive beta chains. Each CDR3 protein appears once, grouped with its most common genes and DNA. Within this sample are a few hundred thousand distinct CDR3 sequences, with roughly an eighth of them counted one time only. The ten largest make up 4% to 5% of the sample. The sample was also linked to a second study, of yellow fever vaccine responses in identical twins.

The sequencing sample was made of memory (CD45RO+) T cells sorted from blood. The sample's cell subset or site label is to be understood as: CD45RO+ enriched T cells. The receptors come from a woman between 18 and 30 years old in good health.

The chain carries TRBV2 and TRBJ2-3; D is unclear. The CDR3 is made up of 16 amino acids. Germline lookup yields CDR1 SNHLY and CDR2 FYNNEI. V was cut by 2 bases and J by 0 bases, with 12 bases left in between. CDR3 protein: CASSENLGTSTDTQYF. For the CDR3, the DNA is TGTGCCAGCAGTGAAAATTTGGGAACTAGCACAGATACGCAGTATTTT.

The CDR3 loop reads CSAGQGSAKNIQYF. In DNA form, the CDR3 reads TGCAGCGCGGGGCAGGGATCAGCCAAAAACATTCAGTACTTC. V gene TRBV29-1 combines with J gene TRBJ2-4; tentatively, D is TRBD1 or TRBD2 (5 bases each). V was shortened by 7 bases and J by 0 bases, with 13 bases between the two germline ends. The CDR3 loop spans 14 amino acids. The germline gives CDR1 SQVTM, CDR2 ANQGSEA.

J is TRBJ2-1 and V is TRBV12-3 or TRBV12-4, with D possibly matching TRBD2 (5 bases). Trimming removed 6 bases at V and 12 bases at J, with 21 bases between. The CDR3 extends over 14 amino acids. CDR3 sequence (DNA): TGTGCCAGCAGGGCCGGGGTAGCTCCTATAGTGCAGTTCTTC. Its protein product is CASRAGVAPIVQFF.

The sample holds many counts of this clonotype. The chain uses TRBV18 and TRBJ1-2, with 10 bases that match TRBD1. CDR1 and CDR2 from the germline V gene are KGHSH and LQKENI. The CDR3 extends over 13 amino acids. V lost 6 bases and J lost 2; bases outside the gene matches: 0. The CDR3 nucleotides are TGTGCCAGCTCGGGACAGGGGAACTATGGCTACACCTTC. Translation: CASSGQGNYGYTF.

This clonotype has only a few counts. The J gene is TRBJ2-5, the V gene TRBV12-3 or TRBV12-4; D gene unclear. V was trimmed by 6 bases and J by 3 bases, leaving 14 bases between them. The CDR3 has 14 residues. The CDR3 loop is CASSPTEFEETQYF. The CDR3 coding sequence is TGTGCCAGCAGCCCTACAGAATTTGAAGAGACCCAGTACTTC.

This clonotype was detected only a few times. The genes are TRBV20-1 and TRBJ1-2, with D possibly TRBD1 on 5 matching bases. This CDR3 comprises 14 residues. Germline V CDR1 and CDR2: DFQATT, SNEGSKA (reference sequence). With 7 bases removed from V and 7 bases from J, the gap between germline ends came to 22 bases. The CDR3 bases are TGCAGTGTCGACCACGACCAGGGACTCGGTGGCTACACCTTC. Its translation is CSVDHDQGLGGYTF.

This clonotype was seen ten or more times. V and J are TRBV6-5 and TRBJ1-1; no definite D call. Trimming took 0 bases from V and 1 from J, leaving 9 bases between them. Germline lookup yields CDR1 MNHEY and CDR2 SVGAGI. The CDR3 covers 15 residues. CDR3: CASSYSSDGNTEAFF. DNA of the CDR3: TGTGCCAGCAGTTACTCGTCGGACGGGAACACTGAAGCTTTCTTT.

This clonotype showed up many times. V and J are TRBV29-1 and TRBJ2-7; 13 bases line up with TRBD2. V shed 4 bases, J shed 4 bases, and the junction held 1 base outside the gene matches. The CDR3 contains 13 residues. Per germline, CDR1 SQVTM and CDR2 ANQGSEA. The CDR3 spells CSVGTSGSYEQYF. The CDR3 nucleotides are TGCAGCGTTGGGACTAGCGGGAGTTACGAGCAGTACTTC.

Notes on this clonotype: A clone one base away is much larger, so this may be a read error. This chain links TRBV29-1 with TRBJ2-3, with D uncertain. The germline V gene encodes CDR1 SQVTM and CDR2 ANQGSEA. The V end was cut by 3 bases, the J end by 1 base, with 8 bases between. The CDR3 extends over 13 amino acids. The CDR3 loop reads CSVDLRGTDTQYF. The CDR3 DNA follows: TGCAGCGTTGATCTACGGGGCACAGATACGCAGTATTTT.

This clonotype has more than one count but fewer than ten. V and J are TRBV7-3 and TRBJ2-5; a possible D gene is TRBD2 (7 bases). V was clipped by 2 bases and J by 2 bases, with 15 bases between them. The CDR3 extends over 16 amino acids. Germline V gives CDR1 SGHTA, CDR2 FQGTGA. The CDR3 DNA reads TGTGCCAGCAGCTTACGCGGGGGCAGTGCACAAGAGACCCAGTACTTC. Translation gives CASSLRGGSAQETQYF.

The chain joins TRBV7-2 to TRBJ2-3; 7 bases match TRBD2. CDR1 is SGHTA, CDR2 FQGNSA, per germline. The V and J ends lost 4 bases and 7 bases, in that order; junction bases with no gene match: 11. The CDR3 extends over 15 amino acids. The chain's CDR3 is CASSSYGGSLNTQYF. In DNA form, the CDR3 reads TGTGCCAGCAGCTCATATGGCGGGAGTTTAAATACGCAGTATTTT.

This clonotype was observed at least ten times. The chain recombines TRBV2 with TRBJ2-7, with 9 bases lining up with TRBD1. Germline V gene data show CDR1 as SNHLY and CDR2 as FYNNEI. The CDR3 runs 13 residues. V trimming: 7 bases; J trimming: 4 bases; junction bases outside the gene matches: 5. The CDR3 loop reads CASTGTGMYEQYF. In DNA form, the CDR3 reads TGTGCCAGCACGGGGACAGGGATGTACGAGCAGTACTTC. The whole variable domain, remainder taken from reference TRBV2 and TRBJ2-7, is EPEVTQTPSHQVTQMGQEVILRCVPISNHLYFYWYRQILGQKVEFLVSFYNNEISEKSEIFDDQFSVERPDGSNFTLKIRSTKLEDSAMYFCASTGTGMYEQYFGPGTRLTVT.